These 4 T cell receptor beta chains came from one sample sequenced in a study of T cell responses to AZD1222 COVID-19 vaccine. Here immunoSEQ multiplex PCR was the method, and the copy in TCRdb shows in-frame clones only, minus some. The sample has 85,000 to 100,000 clones, roughly nine tenths seen once; the top ten hold about 8.1%. Sequencing was performed on peripheral blood, taken 28 days after the second AZD1222 dose. These receptors all stem from an adult who received the AZD1222 COVID-19 vaccine.

The rearrangement links TRBV7-2 to TRBJ1-6, with D possibly being TRBD1 (5 bases). The CDR3 runs to 15 residues. Between the trimmed V and J ends, which lost 3 bases and 5 bases, there was a span of 11 bases. In germline, CDR1 is SGHTA, CDR2 FQGNSA. CDR3 sequence (DNA): TGTGCCAGCAGCTTTGTCGCAGGGAATAATTCACCCCTCCACTTT. Protein sequence: CASSFVAGNNSPLHF.

The CDR3 bases are TGTGCCAGCAGCCCCCGAGGGGGGATGAACACTGAAGCTTTCTTT. Translation: CASSPRGGMNTEAFF. The chain links TRBV5-5 to TRBJ1-1, with a tentative D call TRBD1 (6 bases). V lost 4 bases to trimming and J lost 0 bases, with 13 bases between them. Germline CDR1 is SGHKS and CDR2 is YYEKEE (reference sequence). This CDR3 spans 15 amino acids.

The count of this clone is one. The rearrangement joins TRBV29-1 to TRBJ1-1; D uncertain. V was trimmed by 7 bases and J by 1 base, leaving 7 bases between them. The germline V gene has CDR1 SQVTM and CDR2 ANQGSEA. This CDR3 region has 11 residues. CDR3 coding DNA: TGCAGCGCCGAGGAGAACACTGAAGCTTTCTTT. Encoded protein: CSAEENTEAFF.

In its sample, this clone was seen once. J is TRBJ2-5 and V is TRBV18; 8 bases align to TRBD1. The junction had 5 bases not matched to a gene; V was cut back by 3 bases and J by 5 bases. The length of the CDR3 is 14 residues. Germline values: CDR1 KGHSH, CDR2 LQKENI. This CDR3 reads CASSPTGDVETQYF. CDR3 nucleotides: TGTGCCAGCTCACCGACAGGGGATGTGGAGACCCAGTACTTC. Drawing the rest from reference TRBV18 and TRBJ2-5, the complete variable domain is NAGVMQNPRHLVRRRGQEARLRCSPMKGHSHVYWYRQLPEEGLKFMVYLQKENIIDESGMPKERFSAEFPKEGPSILRIQQVVRGDSAAYFCASSPTGDVETQYFGPGTRLLVL.